This T cell receptor (beta chain) was identified in a study of control samples from healthy donors and cancer patients. This clone occurred a few times. Here immunoSEQ multiplex PCR was the method, and the copy in TCRdb shows in-frame clones only, minus some. The sample has 110,000 to 150,000 clones, roughly 92% seen once. The sequenced sample consisted of blood. The TCR sequence derives from a man under 40 in good health.

The CDR3 reads CASSFGRDRSYEQYF. The DNA for the CDR3 is TGTGCCAGCAGCTTCGGGCGGGATCGTTCCTACGAGCAGTACTTC. V gene TRBV7-9 combines with J gene TRBJ2-7; D may be TRBD2 (6 bases). V was trimmed by 3 bases and J by 1 base, leaving 13 bases between them. Per germline, CDR1 SEHNR and CDR2 FQNEAQ (reference sequence). The CDR3 runs 15 residues.